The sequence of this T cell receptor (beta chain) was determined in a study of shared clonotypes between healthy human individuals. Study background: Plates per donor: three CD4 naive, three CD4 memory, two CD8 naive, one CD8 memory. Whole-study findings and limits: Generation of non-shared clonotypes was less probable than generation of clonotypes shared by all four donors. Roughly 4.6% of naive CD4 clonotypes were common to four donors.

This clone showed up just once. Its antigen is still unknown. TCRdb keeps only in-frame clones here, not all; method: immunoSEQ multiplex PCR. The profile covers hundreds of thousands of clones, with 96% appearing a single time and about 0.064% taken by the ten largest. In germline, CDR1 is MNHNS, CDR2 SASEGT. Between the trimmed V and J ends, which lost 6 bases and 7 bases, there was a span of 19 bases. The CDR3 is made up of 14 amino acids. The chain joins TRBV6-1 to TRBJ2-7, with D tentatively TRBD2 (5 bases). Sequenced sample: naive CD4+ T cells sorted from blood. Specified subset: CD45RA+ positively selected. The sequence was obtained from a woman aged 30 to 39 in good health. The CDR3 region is CASRDFGGTEEQYF. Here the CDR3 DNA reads TGTGCCAGCAGGGACTTCGGAGGAACGGAGGAGCAGTACTTC.